Listed here are 25 T cell receptor beta chains from one sample, sequenced in a study of CD8+CD57+ T cells in acquired aplastic anemia. Genomic DNA constituted the template upon which TCR beta VDJ and CDR3 profiling was performed. TCRdb itself ran the reads through MiXCR, one entry per CDR3 protein. This table has around 250,000 distinct CDR3 sequences, 56% appearing once. Sequences were obtained from sorted CD4+, CD8+, or CD8+CD57+ T cells (not recorded which) from PBMCs. The source of these receptors is a human donor with severe aplastic anemia or a healthy control (not recorded which).

The J gene is TRBJ1-1, the V gene TRBV7-8; D ambiguous. CDR3 length: 13 amino acids. The V end lost 0 bases, the J end lost 8 bases, and 10 bases lay between the germline ends. Germline V gene sequence: CDR1 SGHVS, CDR2 FQNEAQ. The CDR3 is CASSLALSGEAFF. The CDR3 nucleotides are TGTGCCAGCAGCTTAGCGCTATCTGGAGAAGCTTTCTTT.

V usage is TRBV2 and J usage is TRBJ1-6; possible D gene TRBD1, 6 bases. Germline-derived CDR1 and CDR2 are SNHLY and FYNNEI. V lost 7 bases, J lost 7 bases, and 14 bases lay in between. This CDR3 has 14 residues. The CDR3 loop reads CASIVQGINSPLHF. The CDR3 coding sequence is TGTGCCAGCATTGTACAGGGAATCAATTCACCCCTCCACTTT.

The chain has TRBV7-8 and TRBJ2-7, with D possibly matching TRBD1 (6 bases). Trimming removed 4 bases from V and 5 bases from J, with 18 bases in between. In germline, CDR1 is SGHVS, CDR2 FQNEAQ. CDR3 length: 15 residues. The CDR3 here is CASSWTDYMGDEQYF. The CDR3 nucleotides read TGTGCCAGCAGCTGGACAGATTATATGGGCGACGAGCAGTACTTC. Using reference TRBV7-8 and TRBJ2-7 for the parts outside the CDR3, the full variable domain is GAGVSQSPRYKVAKRGQDVALRCDPISGHVSLFWYQQALGQGPEFLTYFQNEAQLDKSGLPSDRFFAERPEGSVSTLKIQRTQQEDSAVYLCASSWTDYMGDEQYFGPGTRLTVT.

This clonotype has a single count. The chain joins TRBV20-1 to TRBJ2-7; D ambiguous. V lost 3 bases to trimming and J lost 5 bases, with 8 bases between them. CDR3 length: 11 residues. Germline V gene lookup returns CDR1 DFQATT and CDR2 SNEGSKA (reference sequence). The CDR3 region is CSASHGDEQYF. CDR3 DNA sequence: TGCAGTGCTAGTCATGGGGACGAGCAGTACTTC.

The chain links TRBV24-1 to TRBJ1-2; perhaps TRBD1 as D (5 bases). Trimming left V 4 bases short and J 1 base short, with 9 bases between. CDR3 length: 14 amino acids. In germline, CDR1 is KGHDR, CDR2 SFDVKD. CDR3: CATSEGTLNYGYTF. The CDR3 DNA reads TGTGCCACCAGTGAGGGGACCCTTAACTATGGCTACACCTTC.

The chain has TRBV7-2 and TRBJ2-1; 12 bases match TRBD2. The CDR3 is 17 residues long. Germline CDR1 reads SGHTA; CDR2 reads FQGNSA. V trimming: 1 base; J trimming: 9 bases; junction bases outside the gene matches: 10. CDR3 in amino acids: CASSLGRRLAGDREQFF. The DNA of the CDR3 is TGTGCCAGCAGCTTAGGTCGTCGACTAGCGGGGGACCGTGAGCAGTTCTTC.

This clonotype was recorded once. At one end, the junction sequence differs from germline, possibly due to a read error. The chain links TRBV3-1 to TRBJ1-1; no clear D gene. The V gene's germline CDR1 is LGHDT and CDR2 YNNKEL (reference sequence). The CDR3 totals 14 residues. The CDR3 here is CASSQGQQNTEAFF. The CDR3 coding sequence is TGTGCCAGCAGCCAAGGTCAACAGAACACTGAGGCTTTCTTT. Complete variable domain (other parts from reference TRBV3-1 and TRBJ1-1): DTAVSQTPKYLVTQMGNDKSIKCEQNLGHDTMYWYKQDSKKFLKIMFSYNNKELIINETVPNRFSPKSPDKAHLNLHINSLELGDSAVYFCASSQGQQNTEAFFGQGTRLTVV.

This clonotype showed up many times. The V and J genes are TRBV11-3 and TRBJ2-5, with TRBD2 identical over 8 bases. Germline V gene lookup returns CDR1 SGHNT and CDR2 YENEEA. The CDR3 runs 15 residues. V shed 3 bases and J 6 bases; nucleotides not matched to a gene: 9. The CDR3 DNA follows: TGTGCCAGCAGCTTCCGGACTAGCAATAAGCAGACCCAGTACTTC. Amino acid sequence: CASSFRTSNKQTQYF.

This CDR3 reads CASTKERGDLYGYTF. The CDR3 DNA reads as TGTGCCAGCACAAAAGAGAGGGGGGACCTCTATGGCTACACCTTC. This rearrangement joins TRBV7-2 to TRBJ1-2; maybe TRBD1 (6 bases). V was pared by 7 bases and J by 4 bases, with 19 bases between. The CDR3 is made up of 15 amino acids. CDR1 is SGHTA, CDR2 FQGNSA, per germline.

In the case of this clonotype: A much larger clone differs by one base, so this may be a read error. In DNA, the CDR3 is TGTGCCAGCAGTTGGCTGGGTCTCAATGAAAAACTGTCTTTT. Translating it yields CASSWLGLNEKLSF. The chain couples TRBV6-6 to TRBJ1-4; D is unclear. CDR3 length: 14 residues. The germline V gene encodes CDR1 MNHNY and CDR2 SVGAGI (reference sequence).

This clonotype was observed at least ten times. The chain combines TRBV29-1 with TRBJ1-6, with D maybe TRBD1 (5 bases). Trimming left V 4 bases short and J 7 bases short, with 11 bases between. This CDR3 has 13 residues. Germline V gene sequence: CDR1 SQVTM, CDR2 ANQGSEA. DNA of the CDR3: TGCAGCGTTGGGGACGGAACCAATTCACCCCTCCACTTT. As protein: CSVGDGTNSPLHF. The full variable domain, in which reference TRBV29-1 and TRBJ1-6 provide the parts outside the CDR3, is SAVISQKPSRDICQRGTSLTIQCQVDSQVTMMFWYRQQPGQSLTLIATANQGSEATYESGFVIDKFPISRPNLTFSTLTVSNMSPEDSSIYLCSVGDGTNSPLHFGNGTRLTVT.

In its sample, this clonotype was seen many times. The V and J genes are TRBV12-3 or TRBV12-4 and TRBJ1-5; 9 nucleotides match TRBD1. The CDR3 extends over 16 amino acids. V lost 2 bases, J lost 5 bases, and 7 bases stayed unmatched. The CDR3 spells CASSLSSGQGDQPQHF. The CDR3 bases are TGTGCCAGCAGTTTATCCTCGGGACAGGGAGATCAGCCCCAGCATTTT.

The V call is TRBV20-1, the J call TRBJ2-5, with TRBD2 as a possible D gene (5 bases). Germline assignment: CDR1 DFQATT and CDR2 SNEGSKA (reference sequence). Trimming stripped 1 base from V and 5 bases from J, with 14 bases between. The CDR3 totals 14 residues. CDR3 loop: CSARADSQRETQYF. The CDR3 DNA reads as TGCAGTGCTAGAGCGGACTCTCAGCGGGAGACCCAGTACTTC.

In its sample, this clonotype was seen many times. The CDR3 region has the DNA TGTGCCAGTAGTCGGGTCCGCTCTGGAAACACCATATATTTT. Its protein product is CASSRVRSGNTIYF. This chain joins TRBV19 and TRBJ1-3; no clear D gene. CDR1 is LNHDA and CDR2 is SQIVND in the germline V gene (reference sequence). V was cut by 5 bases and J by 0 bases, with 8 bases left in between. CDR3 length: 14 residues.

CDR3 sequence reads: CASSHGGAGEQFF. The CDR3 coding sequence is TGTGCCAGCAGCCACGGGGGGGCCGGTGAGCAGTTCTTC. The chain uses TRBV12-3 or TRBV12-4 and TRBJ2-1; TRBD2 matches 8 bases. This CDR3 comprises 13 residues. The V gene end was trimmed by 6 bases and the J gene end by 9 bases; junction bases not matched to a gene: 7.

This clonotype was observed a few times. V usage is TRBV10-3 and J usage is TRBJ1-6; D is ambiguous. V lost 8 bases and J 5 bases, leaving 10 bases between the germline ends. CDR1 ENHRY and CDR2 SYGVKD come from the germline V gene. CDR3 length: 13 amino acids. CDR3 protein: CAIGGRDNSPLHF. As DNA, the CDR3 is TGTGCCATCGGCGGCAGAGATAATTCACCCCTCCACTTT.

This clonotype was counted only a few times. The V call is TRBV7-2, the J call TRBJ2-7, with TRBD1 identical over 8 bases. Trimming cost V 5 bases and J 1 base; bases outside gene matches: 4. CDR3 length: 14 residues. Germline V gene sequence: CDR1 SGHTA, CDR2 FQGNSA. CDR3 sequence: CASSRDRWSYEQYF. As DNA, the CDR3 is TGTGCCAGCAGCCGGGACAGGTGGTCCTACGAGCAGTACTTC.

This clonotype was found many times. V and J are TRBV7-2 and TRBJ1-2, with TRBD1 matching 7 bases. Germline CDR1 is SGHTA and CDR2 is FQGNSA. This CDR3 comprises 16 residues. With 0 bases clipped from V and 2 bases from J, the junction kept 6 bases outside the gene matches. CDR3 DNA sequence: TGTGCCAGCAGCTTAGCTAGTCACAGGGGAAACTATGGCTACACCTTC. Protein: CASSLASHRGNYGYTF.

This clonotype was found many times. The genes are TRBV30 and TRBJ2-6; D gene uncertain. CDR3 length: 13 residues. V lost 7 bases and J 1 base, leaving 8 bases between the germline ends. Germline CDR1 reads GTSNPN; CDR2 reads SVGIG (reference sequence). The CDR3 sequence: CASTDSGANVLTF. CDR3 nucleotide sequence: TGTGCCTCTACGGATTCTGGGGCCAACGTCCTGACTTTC. Filled out from reference TRBV30 and TRBJ2-6, the complete variable domain reads SQTIHQWPATLVQPVGSPLSLECTVEGTSNPNLYWYRQAAGRGLQLLFYSVGIGQISSEVPQNLSASRPQDRQFILSSKKLLLSDSGFYLCASTDSGANVLTFGAGSRLTVL.

In regard to this clonotype: This may stem from a read error, because a much larger clone lies one nucleotide away. This likely comes from a read error, as the CDR3 has no conserved phenylalanine or tryptophan at its end. The rearrangement joins TRBV10-3 to TRBJ2-1; D uncertain. Germline CDR1 is ENHRY and CDR2 is SYGVKD. The length of the CDR3 is 15 residues. In DNA form, the CDR3 reads TGTGCCAGCAGTTACAGCAGAATCTCCTACAATGAGCAGTTCCTC. Translating it yields CASSYSRISYNEQFL.

At least ten counts were recorded for this clonotype. V gene TRBV27 combines with J gene TRBJ1-1, with TRBD1 matching over 9 bases. V dropped 5 bases and J dropped 1; count of bases not matched to a gene: 5. Germline V lookup: CDR1 MNHEY, CDR2 SMNVEV (reference sequence). The CDR3 has 15 amino acids. The CDR3 reads CASSPLGQGNTEAFF. The CDR3 nucleotides are TGTGCCAGCAGTCCCTTGGGACAGGGGAACACTGAAGCTTTCTTT.

This clonotype was found a few times. This may be a read error: a much more frequent sequence differs by one nucleotide. The chain links TRBV12-3 or TRBV12-4 to TRBJ1-1, with D possibly being TRBD1 (5 bases). CDR3 length: 15 residues. Between the trimmed V and J ends, which lost 8 bases and 4 bases, there was a span of 20 bases. In nucleotides, the CDR3 is TGTGCCAGCGGGCGTTTGGGGGGGGTGGGCACTGAAGCTTTCTTT. This encodes CASGRLGGVGTEAFF.

In regard to this clonotype: This likely comes from a read error, as the CDR3 has no conserved phenylalanine or tryptophan at its end. The rearrangement links TRBV20-1 to TRBJ2-5; 7 nucleotides agree with TRBD1. Germline CDR1 DFQATT, CDR2 SNEGSKA (reference sequence). The V segment lost 1 base and the J segment 5 bases; nucleotides outside the gene matches: 7. The CDR3 is made up of 14 amino acids. The CDR3 DNA sequence: TGCAGTGCTAGAGTCGATACAGGGGATGAGACCCAGTACCTC. As protein: CSARVDTGDETQYL.

CDR3 region: CASSLGTAGEQYF. Here the CDR3 DNA reads TGTGCCAGCAGCTTAGGGACAGCCGGCGAGCAGTACTTC. V is TRBV7-8 and J is TRBJ2-7; D is perhaps TRBD1 (6 bases). CDR3 length equals 13 residues. The V gene's germline CDR1 is SGHVS and CDR2 FQNEAQ. V was trimmed by 1 base and J by 6 bases, leaving 10 bases between them.

For this clonotype: A read error may account for a junction end that differs from germline. This chain connects TRBV10-3 to TRBJ1-1; a possible D gene is TRBD1 (5 bases). The CDR3 sequence is 16 residues long. CDR1 is ENHRY, CDR2 SYGVKD, per germline. The CDR3 nucleotides read TGTGCCATCGGTGAGTCGGTCGGCGGTACAGGAGGGTTAGCTTTCTTT. This sequence encodes CAIGESVGGTGGLAFF.